A selection of T cell receptor beta chains follows, all from one sample in a study of blood T cell repertoires in COVID-19. The data were produced by immunoSEQ multiplex PCR, yet TCRdb's version contains in-frame clones alone and is incomplete. The data contain 130,000 to 150,000 clones, 88% of them singletons. Sequenced sample: peripheral blood. These receptors were collected from a man aged 70 or older with acute or convalescent COVID-19. Both conserved end residues are part of each CDR3. D genes are given only for firm matches. Size values are once, few and many counts, or a class for expanded clones, and some rows have none.

V gene	J gene	D gene	clone size	CDR3 protein	CDR3 DNA
TRBV20-1	TRBJ1-1	-	-	CSAKGKGRAFF	TGCAGTGCTAAAGGAAAGGGGCGAGCTTTCTTT
TRBV6-5	TRBJ2-2	-	-	CASTLSRGNTGELFF	TGTGCCAGCACCCTGAGTCGGGGGAACACCGGGGAGCTGTTTTTT
TRBV7-9	TRBJ2-3	TRBD2	-	CASSFTLAGRTDTQYF	TGTGCCAGCAGCTTTACTCTAGCGGGCCGCACAGATACGCAGTATTTT
TRBV5-1	TRBJ2-1	TRBD1	-	CASSHRDRRDNEQFF	TGCGCCAGCAGCCACCGGGACAGACGGGACAATGAGCAGTTCTTC
TRBV3-1/TRBV3-2	TRBJ2-7	-	-	CASSLSDRGSEQYF	TGTGCCAGCAGCCTTTCGGACCGGGGTAGCGAGCAGTACTTC
TRBV30	TRBJ2-1	TRBD1	-	CAWGRDRGLGNEQFF	TGTGCCTGGGGCAGGGACAGGGGCTTAGGGAATGAGCAGTTCTTC
TRBV7-8	TRBJ1-6	TRBD1	-	CASSPRTGGAYNSPLHF	TGTGCCAGCAGCCCTAGGACAGGGGGCGCGTATAATTCACCCCTCCACTTT
TRBV30	TRBJ2-2	-	-	CAWSEQGAGELFF	TGTGCCTGGAGCGAGCAGGGTGCCGGGGAGCTGTTTTTT
TRBV7-2	TRBJ2-7	TRBD2	-	CASSLIGPAGRGEQYF	TGTGCCAGCAGCTTGATAGGTCCAGCGGGACGGGGGGAGCAGTACTTC
TRBV2	TRBJ2-5	-	-	CATSRGKETQYF	TGTGCCACCTCCAGGGGAAAGGAGACCCAGTACTTC
TRBV29-1	TRBJ2-6	TRBD2	-	CSAFPGGGPPGANVLTF	TGCAGCGCCTTCCCGGGGGGTGGCCCCCCTGGGGCCAACGTCCTGACTTTC
TRBV6-5	TRBJ1-3	TRBD1	-	CASSNRGPGNTIYF	TGTGCCAGCAGCAACAGGGGGCCCGGAAACACCATATATTTT
TRBV5-1	TRBJ2-7	-	-	CASSLVVSPYEQYF	TGCGCCAGCAGCTTGGTGGTTAGCCCTTACGAGCAGTACTTC
TRBV12-5	TRBJ2-6	TRBD2	-	CASGRTSGGGSGANVLTF	TGTGCTAGTGGTCGTACTAGCGGGGGGGGATCTGGGGCCAACGTCCTGACTTTC
TRBV7-9	TRBJ1-1	-	-	CASSQDGVSSGNTEAFF	TGTGCCAGCAGCCAGGACGGGGTGTCTTCTGGGAACACTGAAGCTTTCTTT
TRBV30	TRBJ1-1	-	-	CAWSVQLNTEAFF	TGTGCCTGGAGTGTCCAATTGAACACTGAAGCTTTCTTT
TRBV12-5	TRBJ1-6	-	-	CASGLPTGNSPLHF	TGTGCTAGTGGTTTGCCAACAGGGAACTCACCCCTCCACTTT
TRBV4-1	TRBJ2-5	-	-	CASSPSSLARETQYF	TGCGCCAGCAGCCCCTCTAGCCTAGCGCGGGAGACCCAGTACTTC
TRBV7-2	TRBJ2-1	-	-	CASSTGTAFDNEQFF	TGTGCCAGCAGCACCGGGACTGCTTTTGACAATGAGCAGTTCTTC
TRBV5-1	TRBJ2-5	TRBD2	-	CASGAGRDQETQYF	TGCGCCAGCGGGGCAGGGAGGGATCAAGAGACCCAGTACTTC
TRBV4-1	TRBJ2-2	-	-	CASSQGEFYRGGPDTGELFF	TGCGCCAGCAGCCAAGGGGAGTTTTATAGGGGGGGGCCCGACACCGGGGAGCTGTTTTTT
TRBV4-2	TRBJ2-1	-	-	CASSQGAGRLNEQFF	TGTGCCAGCAGCCAAGGGGCGGGACGACTTAACGAGCAGTTCTTC
TRBV5-1	TRBJ1-4	TRBD1	-	CASSEGTGNEKLFF	TGCGCCAGCAGCGAAGGGACAGGGAATGAAAAACTGTTTTTT
TRBV5-1	TRBJ2-3	-	-	CASSLVRGRGGDTQYF	TGCGCCAGCAGCTTGGTCAGGGGCCGTGGTGGAGATACGCAGTATTTT
TRBV9	TRBJ2-3	TRBD2	-	CASSESGRAADTQYF	TGTGCCAGCAGCGAAAGCGGGAGGGCCGCAGATACGCAGTATTTT
TRBV5-1	TRBJ2-5	-	-	CASSVAGEATQETQYF	TGCGCCAGCAGCGTGGCCGGTGAGGCCACGCAAGAGACCCAGTACTTC
TRBV5-6	TRBJ1-5	-	few	CASSLAAGLGPQHF	TGTGCCAGCAGCTTGGCCGCAGGCTTAGGGCCCCAGCATTTT
TRBV6-5	TRBJ1-1	-	-	CASSDGRGTEAFF	TGTGCCAGCAGCGACGGACGGGGCACTGAAGCTTTCTTT
TRBV10-2	TRBJ2-2	-	once	CASNRKREAGELFF	TGCGCCAGCAACCGGAAGCGAGAGGCCGGGGAGCTGTTTTTT
TRBV5-1	TRBJ1-1	-	-	CASSFGGNTEAFF	TGCGCCAGCAGCTTTGGAGGGAACACTGAAGCTTTCTTT
TRBV7-2	TRBJ1-2	-	-	CASKRGGSYTF	TGTGCCAGCAAAAGGGGGGGGTCCTACACCTTC
TRBV10-3	TRBJ2-5	-	-	CAVGRGEGIETQYF	TGTGCCGTCGGGCGGGGCGAGGGTATTGAGACCCAGTACTTC
TRBV13	TRBJ2-7	TRBD2	-	CASSLLAVLAGGKSYEQYF	TGTGCCAGCAGCTTACTGGCCGTACTAGCGGGAGGAAAATCCTACGAGCAGTACTTC
TRBV12-5	TRBJ1-2	TRBD1	-	CASGWDRANYGYTF	TGTGCTAGTGGATGGGACAGGGCTAACTATGGCTACACCTTC
TRBV19	TRBJ2-7	-	-	CASNSGTASYEQYF	TGTGCCAGTAACTCGGGTACGGCATCCTACGAGCAGTACTTC
TRBV18	TRBJ2-5	TRBD2	-	CASSPQASGGTLYQETQYF	TGTGCCAGCTCACCGCAGGCTAGCGGGGGGACCCTGTACCAAGAGACCCAGTACTTC
TRBV28	TRBJ1-5	TRBD1	few	CASRKDRVFQPQHF	TGTGCCAGCAGAAAGGACAGGGTGTTTCAGCCCCAGCATTTT
TRBV7-3	TRBJ1-2	TRBD1	few	CASSPDRGQGYTF	TGTGCCAGCAGCCCGGACAGGGGGCAAGGCTACACCTTC
TRBV7-9	TRBJ2-1	TRBD2	-	CASSPGLAGWGNEQFF	TGTGCCAGCAGTCCGGGACTAGCGGGATGGGGGAATGAGCAGTTCTTC
TRBV10-1	TRBJ1-1	-	-	CASSVTANTEAFF	TGCGCCAGCAGTGTCACAGCGAACACTGAAGCTTTCTTT
TRBV13	TRBJ2-7	-	-	CASSLGQSYEQYF	TGTGCCAGCAGCTTAGGACAGTCCTACGAGCAGTACTTC
TRBV30	TRBJ2-4	TRBD2	-	CACSIGTINIQYF	TGTGCCTGCTCTATAGGGACTATCAACATTCAGTACTTC